These 16 T cell receptor beta chains were sequenced from one sample in a study of cytomegalovirus exposure and HLA in healthy donors. The PCR had 60 Vbeta and 13 Jbeta primers. TCRdb's table, derived via immunoSEQ multiplex PCR, lists solely in-frame clones and lacks some. In the table there are about 130,000 clones, just over 70% of which are singletons. Sequencing was carried out using PBMCs. All receptors come from a woman between 55 and 75 years old in good health and CMV-seropositive.

For the CDR3, the DNA is TGTGCCAGCAGCCGCGGGACCGGCTACAATCAGCCCCAGCATTTT. This sequence encodes CASSRGTGYNQPQHF. The chain couples TRBV6-5 to TRBJ1-5, with D possibly TRBD1 on 5 matching bases. Germline V gene lookup returns CDR1 MNHEY and CDR2 SVGAGI. The CDR3 runs 15 residues. Between the trimmed V and J ends, which lost 6 bases and 3 bases, there was a span of 15 bases.

The DNA for the CDR3 is TGTGCCAGCAGCCACCACCGCCTACAGGGGGCGGGTGGAAACACCATATATTTT. Amino acid sequence: CASSHHRLQGAGGNTIYF. The chain combines TRBV7-9 with TRBJ1-3, with 9 bases matching TRBD1. Germline V gives CDR1 SEHNR, CDR2 FQNEAQ (reference sequence). The length of the CDR3 is 18 residues. V trimming: 5 bases; J trimming: 3 bases; junction bases outside the gene matches: 14.

The rearrangement links TRBV5-5 to TRBJ1-1; D remains unclear. Looked up from germline, CDR1 is SGHKS and CDR2 is YYEKEE (reference sequence). Deletions cut 6 bases from V and 4 bases from J, with 19 bases between. The CDR3 contains 15 residues. This chain's CDR3 is CASNLLAGLTTEAFF. CDR3 nucleotide sequence: TGTGCCAGCAACCTCCTGGCAGGTTTGACCACTGAAGCTTTCTTT.

The rearrangement links TRBV12-5 to TRBJ1-2, with D unresolved. The germline V gene encodes CDR1 LGHNT and CDR2 FRNRAP. Between the trimmed V and J ends, which lost 2 bases and 6 bases, there was a span of 16 bases. The CDR3 contains 15 residues. This CDR3 reads CASGLPPTPKDGYTF. CDR3 DNA sequence: TGTGCTAGTGGTTTGCCCCCGACACCAAAAGATGGCTACACCTTC.

This chain joins TRBV9 and TRBJ1-4; 9 bases fit TRBD1. The CDR3 runs to 17 residues. Germline CDR1 SGDLS, CDR2 YYNGEE. The V segment lost 3 bases and the J segment 0 bases; nucleotides outside the gene matches: 6. The CDR3 nucleotides are TGTGCCAGCAGCGGAGGGACAGGGCGTGCAACTAATGAAAAACTGTTTTTT. It encodes CASSGGTGRATNEKLFF. The complete variable domain, with remaining parts taken from reference TRBV9 and TRBJ1-4, reads DSGVTQTPKHLITATGQRVTLRCSPRSGDLSVYWYQQSLDQGLQFLIQYYNGEERAKGNILERFSAQQFPDLHSELNLSSLELGDSALYFCASSGGTGRATNEKLFFGSGTQLSVL.

The chain carries TRBV11-3 and TRBJ1-1; 11 positions agree with TRBD1. The CDR3 is 17 residues long. With V trimmed by 4 bases and J by 1 base, 8 bases remained unmatched. Per germline, CDR1 SGHNT and CDR2 YENEEA. The CDR3 nucleotides read TGTGCCAGCAGCTCAGGGTTCGGACAGGGGGCGAACACTGAAGCTTTCTTT. This gives the protein CASSSGFGQGANTEAFF.

The V call is TRBV6-1, the J call TRBJ1-5; D remains unclear. Germline V CDR1 and CDR2: MNHNS, SASEGT. V lost 5 bases, J lost 3 bases, and 8 bases lay in between. The CDR3 is 13 amino acids. In DNA, the CDR3 is TGTGCCAGCAGTATACAAATCAATCAGCCCCAGCATTTT. Amino acid sequence: CASSIQINQPQHF.

On this clone: Other DNA sequences in this sample translate to the same CDR3. This chain joins TRBV4-1 and TRBJ2-7; possible D gene TRBD2, 6 bases. Germline V CDR1 and CDR2: MGHRA, YSYEKL. With 0 bases removed from V and 5 bases from J, the gap between germline ends came to 26 bases. CDR3 size: 19 residues. CDR3 protein: CASSQERWTSGPYADEQYF. The CDR3 DNA sequence: TGCGCCAGCAGCCAAGAAAGGTGGACCAGCGGGCCCTACGCGGACGAGCAGTACTTC.

V is TRBV4-1 and J is TRBJ2-2; D is possibly TRBD2 (5 bases). Germline V gene sequence: CDR1 MGHRA, CDR2 YSYEKL. This CDR3 contains 15 residues. Trimming cost V 3 bases and J 7 bases, with 15 bases left between them. The CDR3 nucleotides read TGCGCCAGCAGCCACTCGGACCTGGCGGGCGGGGAGCTGTTTTTT. This codes for CASSHSDLAGGELFF.

The rearrangement joins TRBV6-5 to TRBJ1-3; D unresolved. The CDR3 runs 15 residues. Trimming removed 0 bases from V and 4 bases from J, with 10 bases in between. Germline values: CDR1 MNHEY, CDR2 SVGAGI. The CDR3 DNA reads TGTGCCAGCAGTTACTCGATTCTTCAGGGAAACACCATATATTTT. Translation: CASSYSILQGNTIYF.

The rearrangement links TRBV19 to TRBJ1-5; 10 bases line up with TRBD1. Trimming took 9 bases from V and 6 from J; bases not matched to a gene: 11. Germline CDR1 reads LNHDA; CDR2 reads SQIVND (reference sequence). There are 15 residues in the CDR3. DNA for the CDR3: TGTGCCAGCAATCTAGGGACAGGGGTGCCTCAGCCCCAGCATTTT. Its translation is CASNLGTGVPQPQHF.

This clone was counted a single time. This rearrangement joins TRBV29-1 to TRBJ2-2; 9 bases are shared with TRBD2. The CDR3 spans 15 residues. The ends lost 5 bases at V and 2 bases at J; junction bases unmatched: 6. Germline CDR1 and CDR2: SQVTM and ANQGSEA. In nucleotides, the CDR3 is TGCAGCGTTCTGGCTAGCGGGGTAAACACCGGGGAGCTGTTTTTT. Translating gives CSVLASGVNTGELFF.

The table lists this clone with a count of one. The chain has TRBV7-9 and TRBJ1-5; 10 bases agree with TRBD1. Germline CDR1 and CDR2: SEHNR and FQNEAQ (reference sequence). CDR3 length equals 15 residues. The V and J ends lost 1 base and 6 bases, in that order; junction bases with no gene match: 3. The CDR3, as DNA: TGTGCCAGCAGCTTAGACGGGACAGGGGTTCAGCCCCAGCATTTT. It translates to CASSLDGTGVQPQHF. The full variable domain, its missing parts supplied by reference TRBV7-9 and TRBJ1-5, is DTGVSQNPRHKITKRGQNVTFRCDPISEHNRLYWYRQTLGQGPEFLTYFQNEAQLEKSRLLSDRFSAERPKGSFSTLEIQRTEQGDSAMYLCASSLDGTGVQPQHFGDGTRLSIL.

V gene TRBV5-6 combines with J gene TRBJ1-4, with D unresolved. V was trimmed by 0 bases and J by 8 bases, leaving 8 bases between them. Germline CDR1 reads SGHDT; CDR2 reads YYEEEE. The CDR3 is 13 amino acids. The CDR3 region has the DNA TGTGCCAGCAGCTTGGGAGCCAACGAAAAACTGTTTTTT. Translation: CASSLGANEKLFF.

This chain links TRBV5-1 with TRBJ1-4; TRBD1 agrees at 7 bases. The CDR3 is 15 amino acids. V was pared by 1 base and J by 2 bases, with 2 bases of the junction left unmatched. Germline V lookup: CDR1 SGHRS, CDR2 YFSETQ. CDR3 nucleotides: TGCGCCAGCAGCTTGACAGGGGTTACTAATGAAAAACTGTTTTTT. As protein: CASSLTGVTNEKLFF.

This clone was counted a few times. The chain uses TRBV6-5 and TRBJ2-2, with D tentatively TRBD1 (6 bases). The CDR3 covers 14 residues. The V end lost 3 bases, the J end lost 5 bases, and 10 bases lay between the germline ends. Per germline, CDR1 MNHEY and CDR2 SVGAGI. The CDR3 DNA follows: TGTGCCAGCAGTTATCCAACAGGGACCGGGGAGCTGTTTTTT. Residues: CASSYPTGTGELFF.